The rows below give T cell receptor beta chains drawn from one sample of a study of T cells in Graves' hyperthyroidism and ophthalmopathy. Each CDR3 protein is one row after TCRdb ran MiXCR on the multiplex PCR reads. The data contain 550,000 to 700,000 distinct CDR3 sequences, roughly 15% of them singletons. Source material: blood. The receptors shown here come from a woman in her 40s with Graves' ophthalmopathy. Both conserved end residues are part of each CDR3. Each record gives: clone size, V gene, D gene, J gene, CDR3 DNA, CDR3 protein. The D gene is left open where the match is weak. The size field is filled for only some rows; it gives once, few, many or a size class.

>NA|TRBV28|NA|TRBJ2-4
TGTGCCAGCAGTTTAGCGGGTCGAGACAGCAAAAACATTCAGTACTTC
CASSLAGRDSKNIQYF
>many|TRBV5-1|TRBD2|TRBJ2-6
TGCGCCAGCAGCTTGTACCTAGCGGGGGGGAGCTCTGGGGCCAACGTCCTGACTTTC
CASSLYLAGGSSGANVLTF
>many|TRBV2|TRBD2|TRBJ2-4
TGTGCCAGCAGAACTACTAGCGACATTCAGTACTTC
CASRTTSDIQYF
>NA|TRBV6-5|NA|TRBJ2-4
TGTGCCAGCAGTTACTCCTACCCTTCCCGAAACATTCAGTACTTC
CASSYSYPSRNIQYF
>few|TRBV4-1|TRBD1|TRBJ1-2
TGCGCCAGTAATCCGGGACAGGGATTTTATGGCTACACCTTC
CASNPGQGFYGYTF
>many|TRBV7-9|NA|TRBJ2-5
TGTGCCAGCAGCTTTGGGACGGCGAGGAAAGAGACCCAGTACTTC
CASSFGTARKETQYF
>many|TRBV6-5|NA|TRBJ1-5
TGTGCCAGCGTTCTCTCAAGGGGATATAGCAATCAGCCCCAGCATTTT
CASVLSRGYSNQPQHF
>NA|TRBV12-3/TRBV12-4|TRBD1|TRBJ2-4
TGTGCCAGCAGTTACTGGGGACAGGGAACAAACATTCAGTACTTC
CASSYWGQGTNIQYF
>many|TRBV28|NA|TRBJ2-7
TGTGCCAGCAGTTTTTCTCAAGCGGGTCCTTGGTACTTC
CASSFSQAGPWYF
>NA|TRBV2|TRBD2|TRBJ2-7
TGTGCCAGCAGTGAATTGGATCGGGGACTAGTGAGTTACGAGCAGTACTTC
CASSELDRGLVSYEQYF
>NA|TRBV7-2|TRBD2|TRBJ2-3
TGTGCCAGCAGCTTAGGGCCGGGACTAGCGGGAGTCGGTGATACGCAGTATTTT
CASSLGPGLAGVGDTQYF
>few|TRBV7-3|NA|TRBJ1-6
TGTGCCAGCAGCTTAAATGGGCCGATTGGGGGCTCACCCCTCCACTTT
CASSLNGPIGGSPLHF
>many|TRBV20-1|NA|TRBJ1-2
TGCAGTGCGACAAGCAGGGGAAGGGGCTATGGCTACACCTTC
CSATSRGRGYGYTF
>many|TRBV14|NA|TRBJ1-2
TGTGCCAGCAGCCCTTCGCTAGGACAATCCAACTATGGCTACACCTTC
CASSPSLGQSNYGYTF
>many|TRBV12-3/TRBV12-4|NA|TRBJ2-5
TGTGCCAGCAGTGGGCCGTCCCAAGAGACCCAGTACTTC
CASSGPSQETQYF
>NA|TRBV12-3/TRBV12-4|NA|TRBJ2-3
TGTGCCAGCAGTTTAGCGCTCTTTCAATCCACAGACACGCAGTATTTT
CASSLALFQSTDTQYF
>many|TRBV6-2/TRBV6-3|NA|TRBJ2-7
TGTGCCAGCAGTTATGGTGACCAGTCGGAGCAGTACTTC
CASSYGDQSEQYF
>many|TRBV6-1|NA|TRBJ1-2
TGTGCCAGCAGTGAAGCGCTGGGGTCTAACTATGGCTACACCTTC
CASSEALGSNYGYTF
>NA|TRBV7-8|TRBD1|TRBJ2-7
TGTGCCAGCAGCTTAGAGACAGGGGGAATCTACGAGCAGTACTTC
CASSLETGGIYEQYF
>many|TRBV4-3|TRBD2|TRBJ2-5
TGCGCCAGCAGCCAAGGGGGCGGGAGTGGAGAGACCCAGTACTTC
CASSQGGGSGETQYF
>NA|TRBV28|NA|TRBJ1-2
TGTGCCAGCAGTTTAAACCCGCAGGGGCTGGGCTATGGCTACACCTTC
CASSLNPQGLGYGYTF
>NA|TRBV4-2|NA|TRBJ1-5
TGTGCCAGCAGCCAAGATTGGTGGGGGAGCAATCAGCCCCAGCATTTT
CASSQDWWGSNQPQHF